Below are 21 T cell receptor beta chains sequenced from a single sample in a study of long-term antiretroviral therapy in people with HIV (dated 2022 in TCRdb). The immunoSEQ hsTCRB v3.0 assay was used at survey level resolution to sequence the TRB variable region. TCRdb retrieved this table from immuneACCESS and kept in-frame rearrangements only. Not all clones are present; in checked studies, unresolved V genes account for under half, and no reason is known for the remainder. For this sample there are roughly 14,000 clones; around 82% appear just once. The ten most abundant clones make up about 30% of the sample. Sequenced here: unsorted PBMCs, sampled 3.1 years after starting antiretroviral therapy. The receptors come from a man in his forties with HIV.

This chain links TRBV6-5 with TRBJ1-1; no definite D call. The CDR3 sequence is 13 residues long. V lost 6 bases and J 1 base, leaving 9 bases between the germline ends. CDR1 is MNHEY and CDR2 is SVGAGI in the germline V gene. The DNA of the CDR3 is TGTGCCAGCAGATCAACCGGGAACACTGAAGCTTTCTTT. It is translated as CASRSTGNTEAFF.

The chain combines TRBV27 with TRBJ2-2; D uncertain. From germline, CDR1 is MNHEY and CDR2 SMNVEV (reference sequence). This CDR3 region has 15 residues. The V gene lost 6 bases and the J gene lost 0 bases, with 11 bases spanning the gap. The CDR3 DNA sequence: TGTGCCAGCAGAAGCGTACTGGCGAACACCGGGGAGCTGTTTTTT. Protein product: CASRSVLANTGELFF.

This clone has just one count. This chain joins TRBV6-6 and TRBJ2-1, with no clear D. Per the germline V gene, CDR1 is MNHNY and CDR2 is SVGAGI (reference sequence). V lost 6 bases, J lost 6 bases, and 6 bases lay in between. The CDR3 consists of 11 residues. The CDR3 here is CASSPSNEQFF. The CDR3, as DNA: TGTGCCAGCAGCCCCTCCAATGAGCAGTTCTTC.

The V call is TRBV5-1, the J call TRBJ1-1; D is possibly TRBD1 (5 bases). The germline V gene encodes CDR1 SGHRS and CDR2 YFSETQ. The germline V and J ends were trimmed by 1 base and 6 bases, with 16 bases remaining between them. The CDR3 has 15 residues. The CDR3 here is CASSLMRGGESEAFF. The CDR3 DNA reads TGCGCCAGCAGCTTGATGAGGGGAGGTGAATCTGAAGCTTTCTTT.

The J gene is TRBJ1-3, the V gene TRBV5-1, with 10 bases fitting TRBD1. V was clipped by 4 bases and J by 3 bases; unmatched bases: 7. The germline gives CDR1 SGHRS, CDR2 YFSETQ. The CDR3 loop spans 16 amino acids. The CDR3 DNA reads as TGCGCCAGCAGCCCAGGGACAGGGGACCTTGGAAACACCATATATTTT. As protein: CASSPGTGDLGNTIYF.

This rearrangement joins TRBV27 to TRBJ2-5; 9 nucleotides match TRBD1. The length of the CDR3 is 16 residues. The V segment lost 3 bases and the J segment 5 bases; nucleotides outside the gene matches: 10. Germline values: CDR1 MNHEY, CDR2 SMNVEV (reference sequence). CDR3 sequence reads: CASSFAGTGLEETQYF. In nucleotides, the CDR3 is TGTGCCAGCAGTTTTGCGGGGACAGGGTTGGAGGAGACCCAGTACTTC.

This clone was found a few times. The chain employs TRBV7-3 and TRBJ1-1, with D tentatively TRBD1 (6 bases). Germline lookup yields CDR1 SGHTA and CDR2 FQGTGA. This CDR3 region has 13 residues. The V and J ends lost 3 bases and 4 bases respectively, with 9 bases between them. In DNA, the CDR3 is TGTGCCAGCAGCTTCACAGGGACCACTGAAGCTTTCTTT. Amino acids: CASSFTGTTEAFF.

The J gene is TRBJ2-3, the V gene TRBV5-5; tentatively, D is TRBD1 or TRBD2 (5 bases each). CDR3 length: 12 residues. Germline lookup yields CDR1 SGHKS and CDR2 YYEKEE (reference sequence). V lost 4 bases to trimming and J lost 4 bases, with 7 bases between them. The CDR3 reads CASSGGADTQYF. CDR3 in DNA: TGTGCCAGCAGCGGGGGTGCAGATACGCAGTATTTT.

The gene calls are TRBV5-1 and TRBJ2-2; D perhaps matches TRBD1 (6 bases). V shed 5 bases and J shed 3 bases, with 11 bases lying between them. The CDR3 is 14 amino acids. The germline V gene encodes CDR1 SGHRS and CDR2 YFSETQ. CDR3 coding DNA: TGCGCCAGCAGGGCCAGGGGTGACACCGGGGAGCTGTTTTTT. Protein sequence: CASRARGDTGELFF.

V is TRBV7-9 and J is TRBJ1-1; possible D gene TRBD1, 5 bases. V shed 1 base and J shed 5 bases, with 17 bases lying between them. From germline, CDR1 is SEHNR and CDR2 FQNEAQ (reference sequence). The CDR3 is made up of 16 amino acids. CDR3: CASSLGGPYAGTEAFF. In DNA, the CDR3 is TGTGCCAGCAGCTTAGGGGGCCCGTATGCGGGGACTGAAGCTTTCTTT.

V gene TRBV5-1 combines with J gene TRBJ2-5, with D maybe TRBD2 (6 bases). The CDR3 contains 14 residues. Trimming removed 0 bases at V and 7 bases at J, with 13 bases between. Germline values: CDR1 SGHRS, CDR2 YFSETQ. This CDR3 is CASSLEAHGGTQYF. CDR3 DNA: TGCGCCAGCAGCTTGGAAGCTCACGGGGGGACCCAGTACTTC.

The V call is TRBV13, the J call TRBJ2-7; no clear D gene. The CDR3 covers 13 residues. Trimming stripped 4 bases from V and 3 bases from J, with 10 bases between. Germline V gives CDR1 PRHDT, CDR2 FYEKMQ (reference sequence). The CDR3 DNA sequence: TGTGCCAGCAGCTACCCTAGGAGCTACGAGCAGTACTTC. It is translated as CASSYPRSYEQYF.

The chain is built from TRBV2 and TRBJ1-1, with D maybe TRBD1 (5 bases). The CDR3 runs to 15 residues. The germline CDR1 and CDR2 sequences are SNHLY and FYNNEI. Trimming took off 3 bases at V and 2 bases at J, with 13 bases between the two ends. This CDR3 reads CASSEEQAFNTEAFF. The CDR3 DNA reads as TGTGCCAGCAGTGAGGAACAGGCGTTTAACACTGAAGCTTTCTTT.

The rearrangement links TRBV10-3 to TRBJ1-6; D is perhaps TRBD1 (5 bases). The CDR3 is made up of 14 amino acids. Trimming cost V 2 bases and J 9 bases, with 11 bases left between them. From germline, CDR1 is ENHRY and CDR2 SYGVKD. CDR3: CAISEDGGSSPLHF. The CDR3 bases are TGTGCCATCAGTGAGGACGGGGGGTCTTCACCCCTCCACTTT.

This clone was counted a few times. The rearrangement links TRBV7-9 to TRBJ1-1; no definite D call. V was clipped by 5 bases and J by 5 bases, with 9 bases between them. The CDR3 sequence is 12 residues long. Germline V gene sequence: CDR1 SEHNR, CDR2 FQNEAQ (reference sequence). For the CDR3, the DNA is TGTGCCAGCAGCCCGACGGTAACTGAAGCTTTCTTT. It codes for CASSPTVTEAFF.

The chain is built from TRBV7-2 and TRBJ1-4, with D perhaps TRBD1 (5 bases). Germline-derived CDR1 and CDR2 are SGHTA and FQGNSA. V was clipped by 1 base and J by 2 bases, with 8 bases between them. The CDR3 is 15 residues long. The CDR3 region is CASSLDGHTNEKLFF. The CDR3, as DNA: TGTGCCAGCAGCTTAGACGGACACACTAATGAAAAACTGTTTTTT.

V is TRBV9 and J is TRBJ2-1, with 8 bases lining up with TRBD2. The germline gives CDR1 SGDLS, CDR2 YYNGEE. The trim removed 3 bases at V and 4 bases at J, leaving 6 bases unmatched. The CDR3 runs to 15 residues. The CDR3 sequence: CASSAELAAYNEQFF. The CDR3 coding sequence is TGTGCCAGCAGCGCAGAACTAGCGGCTTACAATGAGCAGTTCTTC.

This clone showed up just once. The chain combines TRBV10-2 with TRBJ2-7; 10 positions match TRBD2. The CDR3 loop spans 16 amino acids. The J segment lost 2 bases and the V segment lost 3 bases, leaving 7 bases of the junction unmatched. CDR1 WSHSY and CDR2 SAAADI come from the germline V gene. This chain's CDR3 is CASSDWLAGDTYEQYF. CDR3 nucleotide sequence: TGCGCCAGCAGTGATTGGCTAGCGGGGGACACCTACGAGCAGTACTTC.

V gene TRBV6-1 combines with J gene TRBJ2-7; 8 bases map to TRBD1. CDR1 is MNHNS, CDR2 SASEGT, per germline. The J segment lost 2 bases and the V segment lost 1 base, leaving 4 bases of the junction unmatched. The CDR3 loop spans 15 amino acids. The CDR3 sequence: CASSEGQGAPYEQYF. CDR3 bases: TGTGCCAGCAGTGAAGGGCAGGGGGCCCCCTACGAGCAGTACTTC.

The chain recombines TRBV11-2 with TRBJ2-7, with 8 positions matching TRBD2. The CDR3 length is 15 residues. The V and J ends lost 3 bases and 2 bases, in that order; junction bases with no gene match: 6. Looked up from germline, CDR1 is SGHAT and CDR2 is FQNNGV. The DNA of the CDR3 is TGTGCCAGCAGCTTGTCGGGCGGGGGGCCCTACGAGCAGTACTTC. It translates to CASSLSGGGPYEQYF.

This CDR3 reads CATSRDRETDTQYF. The DNA of the CDR3 is TGTGCCACCAGCAGAGACAGGGAGACAGATACGCAGTATTTT. This chain uses TRBV15 with TRBJ2-3, with D possibly called TRBD1 or TRBD2 (5 bases each). The CDR3 sequence is 14 residues long. Trimming shortened V by 0 bases and J by 3 bases, and 7 bases separated the two germline ends. Germline assignment: CDR1 LNHNV and CDR2 YYDKDF (reference sequence).